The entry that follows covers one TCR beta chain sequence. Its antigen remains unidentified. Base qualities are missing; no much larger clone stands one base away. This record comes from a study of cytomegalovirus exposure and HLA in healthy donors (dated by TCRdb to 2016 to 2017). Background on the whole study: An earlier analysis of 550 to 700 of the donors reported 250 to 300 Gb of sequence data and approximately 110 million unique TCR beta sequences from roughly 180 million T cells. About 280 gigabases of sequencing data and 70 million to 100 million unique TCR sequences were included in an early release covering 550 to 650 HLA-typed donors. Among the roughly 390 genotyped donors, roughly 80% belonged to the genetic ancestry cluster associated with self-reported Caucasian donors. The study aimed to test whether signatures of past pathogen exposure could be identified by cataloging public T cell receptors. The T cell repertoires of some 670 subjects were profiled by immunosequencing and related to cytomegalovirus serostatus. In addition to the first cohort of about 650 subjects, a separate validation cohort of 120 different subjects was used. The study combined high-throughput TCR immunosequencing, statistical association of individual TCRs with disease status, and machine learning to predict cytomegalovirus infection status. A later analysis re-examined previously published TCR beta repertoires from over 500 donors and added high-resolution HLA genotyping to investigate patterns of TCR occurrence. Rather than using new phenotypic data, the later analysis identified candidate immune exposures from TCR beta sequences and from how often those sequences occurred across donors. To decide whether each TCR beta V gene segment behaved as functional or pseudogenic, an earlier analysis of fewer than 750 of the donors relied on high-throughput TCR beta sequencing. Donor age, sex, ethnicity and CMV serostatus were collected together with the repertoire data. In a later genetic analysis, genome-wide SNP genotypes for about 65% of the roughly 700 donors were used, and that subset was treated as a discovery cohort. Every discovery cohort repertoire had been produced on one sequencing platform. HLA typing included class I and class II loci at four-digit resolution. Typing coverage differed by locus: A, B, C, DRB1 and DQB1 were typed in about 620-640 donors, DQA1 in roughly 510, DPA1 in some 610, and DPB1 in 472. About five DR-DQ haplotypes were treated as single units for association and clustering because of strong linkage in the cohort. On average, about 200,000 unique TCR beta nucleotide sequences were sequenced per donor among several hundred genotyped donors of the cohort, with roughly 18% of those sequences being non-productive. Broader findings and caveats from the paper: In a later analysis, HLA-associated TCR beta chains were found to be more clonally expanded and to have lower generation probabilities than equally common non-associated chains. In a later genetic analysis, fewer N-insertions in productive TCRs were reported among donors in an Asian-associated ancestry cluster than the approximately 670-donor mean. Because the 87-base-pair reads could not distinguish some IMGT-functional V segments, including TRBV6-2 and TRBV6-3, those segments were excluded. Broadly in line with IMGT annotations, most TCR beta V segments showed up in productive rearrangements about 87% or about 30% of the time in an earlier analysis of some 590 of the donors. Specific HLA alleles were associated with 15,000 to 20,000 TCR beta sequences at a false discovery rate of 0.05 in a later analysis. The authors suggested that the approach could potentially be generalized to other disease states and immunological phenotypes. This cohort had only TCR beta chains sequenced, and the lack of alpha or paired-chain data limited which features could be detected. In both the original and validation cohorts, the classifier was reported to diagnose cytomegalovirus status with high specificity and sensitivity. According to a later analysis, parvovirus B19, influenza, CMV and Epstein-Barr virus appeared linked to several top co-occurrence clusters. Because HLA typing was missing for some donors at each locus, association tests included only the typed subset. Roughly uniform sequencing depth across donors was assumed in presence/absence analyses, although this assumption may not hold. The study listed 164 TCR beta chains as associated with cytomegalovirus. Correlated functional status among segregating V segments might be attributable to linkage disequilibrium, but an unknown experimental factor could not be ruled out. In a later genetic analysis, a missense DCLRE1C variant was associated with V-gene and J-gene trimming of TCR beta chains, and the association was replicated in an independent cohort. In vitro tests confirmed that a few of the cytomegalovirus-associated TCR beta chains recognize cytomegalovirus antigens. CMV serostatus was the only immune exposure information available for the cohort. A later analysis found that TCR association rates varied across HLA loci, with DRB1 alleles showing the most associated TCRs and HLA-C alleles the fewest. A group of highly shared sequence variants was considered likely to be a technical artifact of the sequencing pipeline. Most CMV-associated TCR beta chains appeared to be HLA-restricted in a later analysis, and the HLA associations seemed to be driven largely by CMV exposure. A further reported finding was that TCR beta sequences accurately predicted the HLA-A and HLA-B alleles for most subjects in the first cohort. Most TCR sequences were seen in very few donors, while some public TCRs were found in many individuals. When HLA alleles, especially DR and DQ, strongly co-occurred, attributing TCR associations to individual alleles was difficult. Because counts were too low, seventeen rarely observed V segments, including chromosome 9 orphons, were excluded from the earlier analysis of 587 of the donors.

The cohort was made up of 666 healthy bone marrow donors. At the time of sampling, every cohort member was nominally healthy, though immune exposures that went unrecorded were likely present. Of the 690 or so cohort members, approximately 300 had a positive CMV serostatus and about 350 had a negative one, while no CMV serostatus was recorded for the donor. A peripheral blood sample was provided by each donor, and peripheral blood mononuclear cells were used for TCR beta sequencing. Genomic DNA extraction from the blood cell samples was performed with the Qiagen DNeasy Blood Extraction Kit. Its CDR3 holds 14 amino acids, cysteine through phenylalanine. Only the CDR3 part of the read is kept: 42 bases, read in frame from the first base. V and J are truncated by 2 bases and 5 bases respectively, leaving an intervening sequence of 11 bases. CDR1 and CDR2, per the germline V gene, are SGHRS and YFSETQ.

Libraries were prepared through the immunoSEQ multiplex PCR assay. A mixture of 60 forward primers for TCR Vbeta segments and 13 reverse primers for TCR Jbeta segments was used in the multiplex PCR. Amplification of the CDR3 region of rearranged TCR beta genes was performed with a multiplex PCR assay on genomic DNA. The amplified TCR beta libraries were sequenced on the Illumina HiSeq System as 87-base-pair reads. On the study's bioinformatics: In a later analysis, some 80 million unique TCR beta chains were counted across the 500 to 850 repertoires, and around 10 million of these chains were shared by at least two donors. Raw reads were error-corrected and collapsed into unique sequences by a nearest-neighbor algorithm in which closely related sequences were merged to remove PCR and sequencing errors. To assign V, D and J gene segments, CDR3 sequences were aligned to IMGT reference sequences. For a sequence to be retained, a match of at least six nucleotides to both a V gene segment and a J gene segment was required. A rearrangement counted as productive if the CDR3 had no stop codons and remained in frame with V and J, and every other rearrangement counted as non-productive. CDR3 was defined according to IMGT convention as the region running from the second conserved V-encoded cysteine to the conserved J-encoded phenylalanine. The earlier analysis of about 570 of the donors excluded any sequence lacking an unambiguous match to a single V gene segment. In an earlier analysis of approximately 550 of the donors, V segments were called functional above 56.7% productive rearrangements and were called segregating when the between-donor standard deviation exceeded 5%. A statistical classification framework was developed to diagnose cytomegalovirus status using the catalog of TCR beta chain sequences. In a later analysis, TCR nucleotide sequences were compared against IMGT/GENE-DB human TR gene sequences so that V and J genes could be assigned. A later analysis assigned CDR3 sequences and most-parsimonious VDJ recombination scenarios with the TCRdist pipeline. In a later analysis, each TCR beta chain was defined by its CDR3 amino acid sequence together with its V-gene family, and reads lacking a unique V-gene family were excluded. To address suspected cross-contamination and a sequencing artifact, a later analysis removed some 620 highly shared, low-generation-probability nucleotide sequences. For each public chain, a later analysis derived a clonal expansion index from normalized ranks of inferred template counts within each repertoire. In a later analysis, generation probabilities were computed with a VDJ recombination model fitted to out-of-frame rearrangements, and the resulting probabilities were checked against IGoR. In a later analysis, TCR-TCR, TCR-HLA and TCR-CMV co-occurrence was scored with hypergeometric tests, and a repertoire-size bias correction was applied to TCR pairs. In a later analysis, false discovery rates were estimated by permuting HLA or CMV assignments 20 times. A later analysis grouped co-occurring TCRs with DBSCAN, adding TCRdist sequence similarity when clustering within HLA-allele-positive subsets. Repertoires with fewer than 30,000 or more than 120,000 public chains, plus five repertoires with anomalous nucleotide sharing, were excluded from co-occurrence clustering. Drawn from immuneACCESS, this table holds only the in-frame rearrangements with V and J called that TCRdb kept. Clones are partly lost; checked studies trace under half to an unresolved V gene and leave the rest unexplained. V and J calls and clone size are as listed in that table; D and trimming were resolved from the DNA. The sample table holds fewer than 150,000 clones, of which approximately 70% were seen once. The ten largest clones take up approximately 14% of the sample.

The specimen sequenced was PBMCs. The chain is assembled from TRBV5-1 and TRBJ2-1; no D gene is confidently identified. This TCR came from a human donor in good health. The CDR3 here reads CASSLRQPNNEQFF. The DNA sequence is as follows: TGCGCCAGCAGCTTACGACAACCCAACAATGAGCAGTTCTTC.